These 13 T cell receptor beta chains were sequenced from one sample in a study of control samples from healthy donors and cancer patients. Profiling relied on immunoSEQ multiplex PCR, and the TCRdb table lists in-frame clones only, not all of them. The sample has fewer than 250,000 clones, roughly nine tenths seen once. Sequencing was done on a sample of blood. All receptors derive from a man younger than 45 in good health.

V and J are TRBV30 and TRBJ1-5; D is possibly TRBD1 (5 bases). The CDR3 has 14 residues. V was clipped by 1 base and J by 4 bases, with 11 bases between them. From germline, CDR1 is GTSNPN and CDR2 SVGIG (reference sequence). CDR3 protein: CAWSGRTLNQPQHF. Here the CDR3 DNA reads TGTGCCTGGAGTGGTAGGACACTAAATCAGCCCCAGCATTTT.

The chain combines TRBV19 with TRBJ1-2; 7 nucleotides line up with TRBD1. The trim removed 5 bases at V and 2 bases at J, leaving 2 bases unmatched. This CDR3 is built from 13 residues. The germline CDR1 and CDR2 sequences are LNHDA and SQIVND (reference sequence). CDR3 bases: TGTGCCAGTAGTGTGGGACAGAACTATGGCTACACCTTC. Translation gives CASSVGQNYGYTF.

The rearrangement links TRBV12-3 or TRBV12-4 to TRBJ2-7; the D gene could be TRBD1 or TRBD2 (5 bases each). The CDR3 loop spans 13 amino acids. V dropped 3 bases and J dropped 2 bases, with 8 bases sitting between them. CDR3 amino acids: CASSFQGPYEQYF. DNA of the CDR3: TGTGCCAGCAGTTTTCAGGGACCCTACGAGCAGTACTTC.

This clone appeared once. The rearrangement uses TRBV12-5 and TRBJ1-1; perhaps TRBD1 as D (5 bases). This CDR3 comprises 14 residues. The germline V and J ends were trimmed by 7 bases and 0 bases, with 12 bases remaining between them. Germline V gene data show CDR1 as LGHNT and CDR2 as FRNRAP. The CDR3 nucleotides read TGTGCTAGTGCCCCGGGACGCTTGAACACTGAAGCTTTCTTT. It is translated as CASAPGRLNTEAFF. The variable domain in full, with the rest retrieved from reference TRBV12-5 and TRBJ1-1, is DARVTQTPRHKVTEMGQEVTMRCQPILGHNTVFWYRQTMMQGLELLAYFRNRAPLDDSGMPKDRFSAEMPDATLATLKIQPSEPRDSAVYFCASAPGRLNTEAFFGQGTRLTVV.

The chain recombines TRBV19 with TRBJ2-1, with 11 positions matching TRBD2. Germline loops: CDR1 LNHDA, CDR2 SQIVND (reference sequence). The CDR3 covers 15 residues. Trimming took 10 bases from V and 10 from J; bases not matched to a gene: 15. CDR3 nucleotide sequence: TGTGCCACTACGAGACTAGCGGGGATGGTTGGGGAGCAGTTCTTC. It yields the protein CATTRLAGMVGEQFF.

The chain recombines TRBV14 with TRBJ2-7; possibly TRBD1 for D (7 bases). Germline CDR1 and CDR2: SGHDN and FVKESK. This CDR3 is built from 16 residues. V dropped 3 bases and J dropped 3 bases, with 18 bases sitting between them. CDR3 sequence (DNA): TGTGCCAGCAGCCAGGAGGGGACAGCCTCTTTCTACGAGCAGTACTTC. This codes for CASSQEGTASFYEQYF. The full variable domain, with the rest looked up from reference TRBV14 and TRBJ2-7, is EAGVTQFPSHSVIEKGQTVTLRCDPISGHDNLYWYRRVMGKEIKFLLHFVKESKQDESGMPNNRFLAERTGGTYSTLKVQPAELEDSGVYFCASSQEGTASFYEQYFGPGTRLTVT.

This clone was seen just once. The chain links TRBV7-3 to TRBJ2-1; 7 nucleotides agree with TRBD1. The CDR3 is made up of 16 amino acids. J lost 4 bases, V lost 5 bases, and 11 bases had no gene match. Germline-derived CDR1 and CDR2 are SGHTA and FQGTGA. The CDR3 sequence is CASSKQRQGIYNEQFF. CDR3 bases: TGTGCCAGCAGCAAGCAAAGACAGGGAATATACAATGAGCAGTTCTTC. The whole variable domain, remainder taken from reference TRBV7-3 and TRBJ2-1, is GAGVSQTPSNKVTEKGKYVELRCDPISGHTALYWYRQSLGQGPEFLIYFQGTGAADDSGLPNDRFFAVRPEGSVSTLKIQRTERGDSAVYLCASSKQRQGIYNEQFFGPGTRLTVL.

This clone showed up just a few times. Here the CDR3 reads CASSYGASGGYEQYF. The CDR3 bases are TGTGCCAGCAGTTACGGGGCTAGCGGGGGCTACGAGCAGTACTTC. The V gene is TRBV6-2 or TRBV6-3, the J gene TRBJ2-7; 10 bases align to TRBD2. V lost 2 bases to trimming and J lost 3 bases; unmatched junction nucleotides: 4. The germline V gene encodes CDR1 MNHEY and CDR2 SVGEGT. The length of the CDR3 is 15 residues.

The chain has TRBV7-9 and TRBJ1-2, with 10 bases identical to TRBD1. The V gene end was trimmed by 5 bases and the J gene end by 6 bases; junction bases not matched to a gene: 9. Per germline, CDR1 SEHNR and CDR2 FQNEAQ (reference sequence). The CDR3 extends over 15 amino acids. Written as DNA, the CDR3 is TGTGCCAGCAGCAGAACGGACAGGGGGATCGATGGCTACACCTTC. Translated, it gives CASSRTDRGIDGYTF.

The rearrangement links TRBV6-2 or TRBV6-3 to TRBJ1-3, with D maybe TRBD1 (5 bases). Germline V CDR1 and CDR2: MNHEY, SVGEGT. V was cut by 2 bases and J by 2 bases, with 13 bases left in between. The CDR3 is 16 amino acids. The CDR3 sequence is CASSYGGDFPGNTIYF. Written as DNA, the CDR3 is TGTGCCAGCAGTTACGGGGGGGACTTTCCTGGAAACACCATATATTTT.

V usage is TRBV29-1 and J usage is TRBJ1-1; D remains unclear. Germline V lookup: CDR1 SQVTM, CDR2 ANQGSEA. This CDR3 has 14 residues. V lost 3 bases and J lost 10, with 21 bases in between. The CDR3, as DNA: TGCAGCGTTGAGACAAGAGGGAGCAGGACGGTAGCTTTCTTT. Protein sequence: CSVETRGSRTVAFF.

The chain has TRBV7-9 and TRBJ1-3; tentative D call: TRBD1 (5 bases). The CDR3 is 15 amino acids. Germline values: CDR1 SEHNR, CDR2 FQNEAQ (reference sequence). Trimming pared 1 base from V and 2 bases from J, leaving 9 bases between. The CDR3 nucleotides read TGTGCCAGCAGCTTAGTTTCAGGGACTGGAAACACCATATATTTT. It yields the protein CASSLVSGTGNTIYF. Full variable domain (rest looked up from reference TRBV7-9 and TRBJ1-3): DTGVSQNPRHKITKRGQNVTFRCDPISEHNRLYWYRQTLGQGPEFLTYFQNEAQLEKSRLLSDRFSAERPKGSFSTLEIQRTEQGDSAMYLCASSLVSGTGNTIYFGEGSWLTVV.

The chain couples TRBV3-1 (or the pseudogene TRBV3-2) to TRBJ2-4, with 7 positions matching TRBD2. J lost 1 base, V lost 3 bases, and 9 bases had no gene match. The CDR3 covers 17 residues. CDR1 and CDR2 from the germline V gene are LGHDT and YNNKEL (reference sequence). Written as DNA, the CDR3 is TGTGCCAGCAGCCACTCAGCGGGGCCGGGGGCCAAAAACATTCAGTACTTC. Protein sequence: CASSHSAGPGAKNIQYF.